This T cell receptor beta chain was observed in a study of control samples from healthy donors and cancer patients. Assay used: immunoSEQ multiplex PCR; TCRdb lists only in-frame clones, some missing. The table records about 220,000 clones, roughly 94% of them present only once. The CDR3 loop spans 14 amino acids. The germline V gene encodes CDR1 SGHRS and CDR2 YFSETQ. The ends were cut back, 2 bases at V and 0 bases at J, with 8 bases in the middle. Material: blood. The chain has TRBV5-1 and TRBJ1-2; no definite D call. The sequence was obtained from a man aged 45-65 years in good health. CDR3 amino acids: CASSLTATNYGYTF. The CDR3 DNA reads as TGCGCCAGCAGCTTAACAGCGACTAACTATGGCTACACCTTC.